These T cell receptor beta chains were read from a single sample in a study of naive and memory T cell subsets. TCRdb reprocessed the UMI-ligation and nested PCR reads via MiXCR and lists one record per CDR3 protein. The table lists 120,000 to 150,000 distinct CDR3 sequences, over 15% of them singletons. Input material: naive CD4+ T cells from blood. The receptors were sampled from a human donor in good health. The conserved cysteine and the conserved F or W are not part of the CDR3 here. Fields, in order: clone size, V gene, J gene, CDR3 protein. Size tells how often a clone was seen (once, few, many) or the class of an expanded clone, and some rows leave it out.

few	TRBV30	TRBJ2-7	AWSLELAEPSYEQY
many	TRBV12-3/TRBV12-4	TRBJ2-2	ASSLGTGELF
.	TRBV28	TRBJ2-3	ASSLFGTGSRDTQY
.	TRBV10-3	TRBJ2-2	AMFGQSNTGELF
.	TRBV7-2	TRBJ2-3	ASSTRLAVSTDTQY
.	TRBV28	TRBJ2-1	ASSSAATGTYNEQF
once	TRBV28	TRBJ1-1	ASSIQGDTEAF
.	TRBV11-2	TRBJ1-1	ASSFEGVINTEAF
.	TRBV20-1	TRBJ2-3	SATSRVRTDTQY
.	TRBV2	TRBJ1-5	ASSWDRYSNQPQH
few	TRBV4-3	TRBJ2-1	ASSQDPTSGRFYNEQF
few	TRBV20-1	TRBJ2-7	SAGRLAGSYEQY
.	TRBV29-1	TRBJ1-1	SVFGTEAF
few	TRBV28	TRBJ1-2	ASSLTGAGGYT
few	TRBV3-1	TRBJ2-1	ASSPPPGLALF
few	TRBV6-5	TRBJ2-7	ASSYTDSVSYEQY
few	TRBV29-1	TRBJ2-3	SVEGAGDTQY
.	TRBV11-2	TRBJ1-1	ASSLKAATEAF
.	TRBV6-5	TRBJ2-7	ASSYSRDEQY
.	TRBV4-1	TRBJ2-7	ASSHPGIRLEQY
few	TRBV6-2/TRBV6-3	TRBJ2-7	ASSYGTGLSYEQY
few	TRBV13	TRBJ2-3	ASSSPALAGLTDTQY
many	TRBV10-3	TRBJ2-7	AIKPGARSSYEQY
.	TRBV6-1	TRBJ1-5	ASSENQPQH
.	TRBV5-1	TRBJ2-1	ASSSPRQGGRNYNEQL
few	TRBV20-1	TRBJ2-3	SARDWLAGSTDTQY
.	TRBV20-1	TRBJ2-1	SARALRYTSLYNEQF
.	TRBV28	TRBJ2-3	ASIPAGADTQY
few	TRBV7-9	TRBJ1-2	ASSPISVQTINGYT
few	TRBV11-2	TRBJ2-5	ASSERQGWETQY
many	TRBV12-3/TRBV12-4	TRBJ1-1	ASSKTGNTEAF
few	TRBV6-2/TRBV6-3	TRBJ2-3	ASSYSWGPDTQY
few	TRBV2	TRBJ1-1	ASSSRQVLNTEAF
few	TRBV28	TRBJ1-1	ASSLSAEGAF
few	TRBV28	TRBJ2-6	ASSLRGLGANVLT
.	TRBV5-1	TRBJ2-7	ASSSGQGASYEQY
few	TRBV5-1	TRBJ2-2	ASSSRQSNTGELF
.	TRBV20-1	TRBJ2-1	SARDSNGGNEQF
.	TRBV6-5	TRBJ2-5	ASSRRSLQTQY
few	TRBV5-1	TRBJ2-7	ASSVRQGPYEQY
few	TRBV7-2	TRBJ2-3	ASSLQGTDTQY
few	TRBV6-5	TRBJ2-3	ASSRTGERTDTQY
.	TRBV6-2/TRBV6-3	TRBJ2-3	ATRIIEPTDTQY
.	TRBV6-1	TRBJ1-1	ASSRSRSNTEAF
few	TRBV20-1	TRBJ2-7	SAFAGTSYEQY
few	TRBV18	TRBJ2-7	ASSPTGTVLTYEQY
.	TRBV28	TRBJ2-7	ASSLSDSSYEQY
.	TRBV27	TRBJ1-2	ASTTDPGVGYGYT
.	TRBV9	TRBJ2-2	ASSVGAVGSGELF
few	TRBV5-4	TRBJ2-3	ASSPDYSTDTQY
.	TRBV6-5	TRBJ2-7	ASSYDPSGRANEQY
.	TRBV19	TRBJ1-2	ASSIVGRDGYT
many	TRBV6-5	TRBJ2-2	ASSRMLAGGAGGELF
many	TRBV28	TRBJ2-1	ASSLRDRANQF
.	TRBV3-1	TRBJ2-3	ASSQGGGLDTDTQY
.	TRBV10-3	TRBJ1-5	AVSGAYSNQPQH
.	TRBV12-3/TRBV12-4	TRBJ2-3	ASSPWRTGDTSTDTQY
few	TRBV25-1	TRBJ2-7	ASSVRGPTYEQY
many	TRBV28	TRBJ2-7	ASSSTSYEQY